This is a list of T cell receptor beta chains from one sample in a study of neurological immune-mediated disorders. Each CDR3 protein is one row after TCRdb ran MiXCR on the 5' RACE reads. The table has tens of thousands of distinct CDR3 sequences, 10% seen once; the top ten hold roughly 7%. Sequencing input: PBMCs. These TCRs come from a woman in her 30s with HTLV-1-associated myelopathy (HAM/TSP). Both conserved end residues are part of each CDR3. Fields, in order: D gene, clone size, V gene, J gene, CDR3 DNA, CDR3 protein. D genes are given only for firm matches. Not all rows give a size; the values are once, few, many and, for expanded clones, a class.

>TRBD1|many|TRBV18|TRBJ1-1
TGTGCCAGCTCACCAAACTTTGGACAGGGTCTTTCCGAAGCTTTCTTT
CASSPNFGQGLSEAFF
>TRBD1|many|TRBV9|TRBJ1-6
TGTGCCAGCAGCCCGCGACAGGGCGTAAATTCACCCCTCCACTTT
CASSPRQGVNSPLHF
>NA|many|TRBV11-2|TRBJ2-5
TGTGCCAGCAGCTTAACTGGGAGTGAGACCCAGTACTTC
CASSLTGSETQYF
>NA|many|TRBV3-1|TRBJ2-1
TGTGCCAGCAGCATAACCACCGCTAGGAATGAGCAGTTCTTC
CASSITTARNEQFF
>NA|many|TRBV6-5|TRBJ1-1
TGTGCCAGCAGTTATGGGCCTGTGGGGAACACTGAAGCTTTCTTT
CASSYGPVGNTEAFF
>NA|many|TRBV12-3/TRBV12-4|TRBJ1-1
TGTGCCAGCAGTGGCCTGGCGTCTGAAGCTTTCTTT
CASSGLASEAFF
>NA|many|TRBV24-1|TRBJ2-1
TGTGCCACCAGTGACAATCATCAATACAATGAGCAGTTCTTC
CATSDNHQYNEQFF
>TRBD1|many|TRBV5-1|TRBJ2-5
TGCGCCAGCAGCTCGGGACAGCTCTCGGTAGAGACCCAGTACTTC
CASSSGQLSVETQYF
>TRBD1|NA|TRBV5-1|TRBJ2-3
TGCGCCAGCAGCTCAACAGGGGGATACACAGATACGCAGTATTTT
CASSSTGGYTDTQYF
>NA|many|TRBV12-3/TRBV12-4|TRBJ1-1
TGTGCCAGCAGTTTGGGGGGCGGCACTGAAGCTTTCTTT
CASSLGGGTEAFF
>NA|many|TRBV5-1|TRBJ1-6
TGCGCCAGCAGCTTGACATGGACGGAACCCCTCCACTTT
CASSLTWTEPLHF
>TRBD1|many|TRBV20-1|TRBJ1-5
TGCAGTGCTAGTTCTGGGACAGCAAGCAATCAGCCCCAGCATTTT
CSASSGTASNQPQHF
>TRBD1|many|TRBV20-1|TRBJ1-5
TGCAGTGCGCCACAGGGGGGCGGCAATCAGCCCCAGCATTTT
CSAPQGGGNQPQHF
>NA|many|TRBV6-5|TRBJ2-1
TGTGCCAGCAGTTTAGGGTCCCTCCTTTACAATGAGCAGTTCTTC
CASSLGSLLYNEQFF
>NA|many|TRBV5-1|TRBJ2-1
TGCGCCAGCAGCTTGGTTCCGGGCTCCTACAATGAGCAGTTCTTC
CASSLVPGSYNEQFF
>NA|many|TRBV6-1|TRBJ1-2
TGTGCCAGCAGTGAAGCGCTTAAAGCGAATAAACGCTATGGCTACACCTTC
CASSEALKANKRYGYTF
>TRBD2|many|TRBV3-1|TRBJ2-2
TGTGCCAGCAGCCAAAGAGCGGGGCCGGGGACCGGGGAGCTGTTTTTT
CASSQRAGPGTGELFF
>NA|many|TRBV5-1|TRBJ1-4
TGCGCCAGCAGCTTGGAACGGTTACAGAATGAAAAACTGTTTTTT
CASSLERLQNEKLFF
>NA|NA|TRBV30|TRBJ2-3
TGTGCCTGGAGTATGACTAGTCTGGCAGATACGCAGTATTTT
CAWSMTSLADTQYF
>TRBD2|many|TRBV20-1|TRBJ2-2
TGCAGTGCTAGAGATGGTAGGACTAGCGGCACCGGGGAGCTGTTTTTT
CSARDGRTSGTGELFF
>NA|many|TRBV20-1|TRBJ2-1
TGCAGTGCCGGGGACTTAGCTGGCTACAATGAGCAGTTCTTC
CSAGDLAGYNEQFF
>NA|many|TRBV7-8|TRBJ1-1
TGTGCCAGCAGCTTAGGGCATGGGAAGAACACTGAAGCTTTCTTT
CASSLGHGKNTEAFF
>NA|NA|TRBV1|TRBJ2-1
TGCACCAGCAGCCAGGACAGGGGTGAGCAGTTCTTC
CTSSQDRGEQFF
>TRBD1|many|TRBV29-1|TRBJ1-2
TGCAGCGTTGATCAGGGACAGGGCTACACCTTC
CSVDQGQGYTF
>TRBD1|many|TRBV2|TRBJ2-1
TGTGCCAGCAGGACAGGGATCTACAATGAGCAGTTCTTC
CASRTGIYNEQFF
>TRBD2|many|TRBV20-1|TRBJ2-2
TGCAGTGCTAGAGCTAGCGGGGACGCCGGGGAGCTGTTTTTT
CSARASGDAGELFF
>NA|many|TRBV12-3/TRBV12-4|TRBJ2-1
TGTGCCAGCAGTTTAAGTCTGGGCGGGAAAGAGCAGTTCTTC
CASSLSLGGKEQFF
>NA|few|TRBV20-1|TRBJ2-2
TGCAGTGCTAGGGACTACAGCTACGCCGGGGAGCTGTTTTTT
CSARDYSYAGELFF
>NA|many|TRBV4-1|TRBJ1-2
TGCGCCAGCAGCCAAGTTTGGGGGGTTAACTATGGCTACACCTTC
CASSQVWGVNYGYTF
>NA|NA|TRBV7-2|TRBJ1-1
NA
CASSFYICSAHPATGKKTEAFF
>NA|many|TRBV20-1|TRBJ1-2
TGCAGTGCTAGAGTTGACGGAAACTATGGCTACACCTTC
CSARVDGNYGYTF
>NA|many|TRBV2|TRBJ1-4
TGTGCCAGCAGTCGACAGGCTGCAACTAATGAAAAACTGTTTTTT
CASSRQAATNEKLFF
>TRBD1|many|TRBV6-1|TRBJ2-1
TGTGCCAGCAGTAGTGGGACAGGGGGCAATGAGCAGTTCTTC
CASSSGTGGNEQFF
>NA|many|TRBV20-1|TRBJ2-3
TGCAGTTGTCAGAGTGTTCGACGTAGCACAGATACGCAGTATTTT
CSCQSVRRSTDTQYF
>TRBD2|once|TRBV20-1|TRBJ2-1
TGCAGTGCTTCCCAACTAGCGGGGGGTACCAATGAGCAGTTCTTC
CSASQLAGGTNEQFF